This T cell receptor (beta chain) originates from a study of post-analysis software for immune sequencing data. Study-level results: Relative to controls, patients had five TRBV segments at higher frequency, with TRBV5-6, TRBV5-1 and TRBV20-1 among these. Those samples that were prepared in the same batch co-clustered strongly by F measure. Controls had significantly higher normalized Chao1 diversity than multiple sclerosis patients.

TCR beta libraries were prepared from cDNA with unique molecular identifiers. The T cell input of roughly 0.9 to 10 million gave hundreds of thousands of cDNA molecules. TCRdb independently ran MiXCR on the PCR reads; one entry per CDR3 protein. The sample lists hundreds of thousands of distinct CDR3 sequences; approximately 30% were seen once. In this sample, this clonotype turned up a few times. Its specificity is unknown. Germline V gene sequence: CDR1 MRHNA, CDR2 SNTAGT. The CDR3 totals 16 residues. V was cut by 6 bases and J by 4 bases, with 21 bases left in between. The chain employs TRBV6-4 and TRBJ1-2, with a possible D match to TRBD1 (5 bases). The specimen sequenced was blood. This TCR derives from a girl aged 10 to 17 with multiple sclerosis. The CDR3 DNA is TGTGCCAGCAGCCGCGAACATCAGGGCTCAGCCTATGGCTACACCTTC. The encoded protein is CASSREHQGSAYGYTF.